A single sample is the source of the 8 T cell receptor beta chains below, sequenced in a study of cytomegalovirus exposure and HLA in healthy donors. PCR employed 60 Vbeta and 13 Jbeta primers. The assay was immunoSEQ multiplex PCR, and TCRdb's table has in-frame clones only and misses some. This repertoire shows roughly 150,000 clones, around 79% found once; its top ten account for about 1.7%. The source material was PBMCs. The receptors derive from a woman aged 25 to 39 in good health and CMV-seronegative.

The V and J genes are TRBV2 and TRBJ2-7; TRBD2 matches at 10 bases. This CDR3 has 14 amino acids. The germline V gene has CDR1 SNHLY and CDR2 FYNNEI. The V gene end was trimmed by 3 bases and the J gene end by 1 base; junction bases not matched to a gene: 0. The CDR3 protein is CASSDSGGSYEQYF. The DNA for the CDR3 is TGTGCCAGCAGTGATAGCGGGGGGTCCTACGAGCAGTACTTC.

This clone was seen more than once but under ten times. The chain couples TRBV18 to TRBJ2-1, with D perhaps TRBD1 (6 bases). Per the germline V gene, CDR1 is KGHSH and CDR2 is LQKENI. The CDR3 runs to 15 residues. With 5 bases removed from V and 3 bases from J, the gap between germline ends came to 14 bases. Here the CDR3 reads CASSSRQENYNEQFF. In DNA form, the CDR3 reads TGTGCCAGCTCATCCCGACAGGAAAACTACAATGAGCAGTTCTTC.

This clone was seen a few times. This chain uses TRBV30 with TRBJ2-5; D is perhaps TRBD2 (7 bases). The V gene's germline CDR1 is GTSNPN and CDR2 SVGIG (reference sequence). The CDR3 contains 16 residues. V was shortened by 1 base and J by 5 bases, with 20 bases between the two germline ends. Here the CDR3 reads CAWSGGGGRGGETQYF. DNA for the CDR3: TGTGCCTGGAGTGGTGGGGGGGGCAGGGGTGGGGAGACCCAGTACTTC.

The chain links TRBV30 to TRBJ1-1; 10 bases are shared with TRBD1. The CDR3 length is 14 residues. The V segment lost 4 bases and the J segment 3 bases; nucleotides outside the gene matches: 5. Germline-derived CDR1 and CDR2 are GTSNPN and SVGIG (reference sequence). The CDR3 DNA reads as TGTGCCTGGACCGAGGACAGGGGGGACACTGAAGCTTTCTTT. Its translation: CAWTEDRGDTEAFF.

The chain combines TRBV9 with TRBJ1-2; D might be TRBD1 (6 bases). Per the germline V gene, CDR1 is SGDLS and CDR2 is YYNGEE. V was cut by 0 bases and J by 8 bases, with 26 bases left in between. The CDR3 spans 18 residues. The CDR3 here is CASSVEGGTTGFLIGYTF. The CDR3 region has the DNA TGTGCCAGCAGCGTAGAGGGCGGGACTACAGGGTTCCTTATCGGCTACACCTTC. Variable domain in full (rest from reference TRBV9 and TRBJ1-2): DSGVTQTPKHLITATGQRVTLRCSPRSGDLSVYWYQQSLDQGLQFLIQYYNGEERAKGNILERFSAQQFPDLHSELNLSSLELGDSALYFCASSVEGGTTGFLIGYTFGSGTRLTVV.

The chain links TRBV6-5 to TRBJ1-1; perhaps TRBD1 as D (5 bases). Germline V gene sequence: CDR1 MNHEY, CDR2 SVGAGI. The CDR3 has 14 amino acids. The V and J ends lost 6 bases and 0 bases respectively, with 11 bases between them. The CDR3 reads CASSRGQMNTEAFF. For the CDR3, the DNA is TGTGCCAGCAGCCGAGGACAAATGAACACTGAAGCTTTCTTT.

The gene calls are TRBV4-1 and TRBJ1-4; 9 bases match TRBD1. Trimming cost V 2 bases and J 5 bases; bases outside gene matches: 3. This CDR3 is 15 amino acids long. The V gene's germline CDR1 is MGHRA and CDR2 YSYEKL. The CDR3 region is CASSQSGTGNEKLFF. For the CDR3, the DNA is TGCGCCAGCAGCCAATCCGGGACAGGGAATGAAAAACTGTTTTTT.

This chain connects TRBV5-1 to TRBJ2-2; 11 bases map to TRBD2. This CDR3 is 16 amino acids long. After removal of 2 bases from V and 2 bases from J, the junction contained 2 bases not matched to a gene. CDR1 is SGHRS, CDR2 YFSETQ, per germline. CDR3 residues: CASSFGTSGNTGELFF. CDR3 in DNA: TGCGCCAGCAGCTTTGGGACTAGCGGTAACACCGGGGAGCTGTTTTTT.